This T cell receptor beta chain was identified during a study of blood T cell repertoires in COVID-19. Study information: Samples taken during acute and convalescent COVID-19 were collected in the United States, Italy and Spain. PBMCs, B-cell-depleted T cells, or T cells were the source of the cDNA or gDNA that made up the material.

The CDR3 consists of 14 residues. The V gene lost 3 bases and the J gene lost 4 bases, with 10 bases spanning the gap. Germline values: CDR1 ENHRY, CDR2 SYGVKD. The assay was immunoSEQ multiplex PCR, and TCRdb's table has in-frame clones only and misses some. The sample lists roughly 140,000 clones, 84% occurring once. The source material was PBMCs or T cells enriched from blood (not recorded which). V and J are TRBV10-3 and TRBJ1-5; possibly TRBD1 for D (5 bases). The TCR was taken from a woman in her forties or fifties who had been exposed to COVID-19. The CDR3, as DNA: TGTGCCATCAGTGAAGGCAGACAGAATCAGCCCCAGCATTTT. Translating it yields CAISEGRQNQPQHF.